The 23 T cell receptor beta chains given below trace back to one sample, sequenced in a study of T cell responses to AZD1222 COVID-19 vaccine. The repertoire was sequenced with immunoSEQ multiplex PCR; TCRdb's copy has only in-frame clones and lacks some. The sample records more than 150,000 clones, around 88% being singletons. This specimen was peripheral blood, taken on day 0 of AZD1222 vaccination. These receptors came from an adult in good health.

This chain uses TRBV30 with TRBJ2-1; D is uncertain. Germline-derived CDR1 and CDR2 are GTSNPN and SVGIG (reference sequence). V was cut by 3 bases and J by 8 bases, with 8 bases left in between. The CDR3 is 11 amino acids. The CDR3 loop is CAWRRRYEQFF. The CDR3 nucleotides are TGTGCCTGGAGAAGGAGATATGAGCAGTTCTTC.

J is TRBJ2-7 and V is TRBV18, with D possibly TRBD1 on 6 matching bases. The V end was cut by 3 bases, the J end by 7 bases, with 13 bases between. Looked up from germline, CDR1 is KGHSH and CDR2 is LQKENI. The CDR3 consists of 13 residues. The CDR3 DNA reads as TGTGCCAGCTCACCGCCGGGACACCTAGAGCAGTACTTC. Amino acids: CASSPPGHLEQYF.

The gene calls are TRBV6-6 and TRBJ1-4; 10 bases agree with TRBD1. CDR3 length equals 15 residues. V shed 3 bases, J shed 3 bases, and the junction held 1 base outside the gene matches. Germline loops: CDR1 MNHNY, CDR2 SVGAGI (reference sequence). The CDR3 DNA reads as TGTGCCAGCAGTTATGGGACAGGGGCTAATGAAAAACTGTTTTTT. Protein: CASSYGTGANEKLFF.

The J gene is TRBJ1-5, the V gene TRBV18; no reliable D call. This CDR3 contains 15 residues. The V and J ends lost 5 bases and 4 bases respectively, with 15 bases between them. Per germline, CDR1 KGHSH and CDR2 LQKENI. CDR3 loop: CASSAMPGGNQPQHF. The CDR3 DNA sequence: TGTGCCAGCTCAGCCATGCCGGGTGGTAATCAGCCCCAGCATTTT.

The rearrangement joins TRBV6-4 to TRBJ2-3; 11 bases agree with TRBD2. This CDR3 is built from 17 residues. The ends lost 0 bases at V and 0 bases at J; junction bases unmatched: 2. Germline-derived CDR1 and CDR2 are MRHNA and SNTAGT. The CDR3 region has the DNA TGTGCCAGCAGTGACTCTAGCGGGGGGGCTAGCACAGATACGCAGTATTTT. Translation gives CASSDSSGGASTDTQYF.

The rearrangement uses TRBV9 and TRBJ2-7; possibly TRBD1 or TRBD2 for D (5 bases each). In germline, CDR1 is SGDLS, CDR2 YYNGEE. Trimming removed 3 bases from V and 0 bases from J, with 10 bases in between. The CDR3 extends over 14 amino acids. The CDR3 coding sequence is TGTGCCAGCAGCGCGGGACCCGACTCCTACGAGCAGTACTTC. This codes for CASSAGPDSYEQYF. The complete variable domain, with remaining parts taken from reference TRBV9 and TRBJ2-7, reads DSGVTQTPKHLITATGQRVTLRCSPRSGDLSVYWYQQSLDQGLQFLIQYYNGEERAKGNILERFSAQQFPDLHSELNLSSLELGDSALYFCASSAGPDSYEQYFGPGTRLTVT.

The chain couples TRBV11-3 to TRBJ2-2; D gene uncertain. The CDR3 totals 12 residues. Germline loops: CDR1 SGHNT, CDR2 YENEEA. Trimming cost V 2 bases and J 6 bases, with 4 bases left between them. The CDR3 DNA is TGTGCCAGCAGCTTATACGCCGGGGAGCTGTTTTTT. Its translation is CASSLYAGELFF.

The chain employs TRBV19 and TRBJ1-2; possible D gene TRBD1, 6 bases. V lost 0 bases and J lost 4, with 15 bases in between. From germline, CDR1 is LNHDA and CDR2 SQIVND (reference sequence). CDR3 length: 16 residues. The CDR3 spells CASSIDPPGVGYGYTF. In nucleotides, the CDR3 is TGTGCCAGTAGTATAGATCCCCCAGGGGTTGGCTATGGCTACACCTTC. Complete variable domain (other parts from reference TRBV19 and TRBJ1-2): DGGITQSPKYLFRKEGQNVTLSCEQNLNHDAMYWYRQDPGQGLRLIYYSQIVNDFQKGDIAEGYSVSREKKESFPLTVTSAQKNPTAFYLCASSIDPPGVGYGYTFGSGTRLTVV.

V gene TRBV7-2 combines with J gene TRBJ1-6; unclear D gene. The CDR3 covers 13 residues. V shed 1 base and J shed 9 bases, with 7 bases lying between them. CDR1 SGHTA and CDR2 FQGNSA come from the germline V gene. The CDR3 region has the DNA TGTGCCAGCAGCTTAGATGCTGTTTCACCCCTCCACTTT. This encodes CASSLDAVSPLHF.

This clone was observed a few times. The sample holds other DNA sequences that translate to the same CDR3. V is TRBV27 and J is TRBJ2-7; D unclear. The CDR3 loop spans 12 amino acids. The germline V gene has CDR1 MNHEY and CDR2 SMNVEV (reference sequence). V lost 0 bases and J lost 7, with 7 bases in between. The CDR3 here is CASSLSGNEQYF. CDR3 sequence (DNA): TGTGCCAGCAGTTTATCAGGGAATGAGCAGTACTTC.

This sequence joins TRBV14 and TRBJ1-2, with D perhaps matching TRBD1 (6 bases). CDR3 length equals 14 residues. Germline-derived CDR1 and CDR2 are SGHDN and FVKESK. Trimming stripped 5 bases from V and 4 bases from J, with 14 bases between. CDR3 amino acids: CASSGQREFYGYTF. CDR3 DNA: TGTGCCAGCAGCGGACAGCGAGAATTCTATGGCTACACCTTC.

This clone was detected only once. The genes are TRBV9 and TRBJ2-7, with 7 positions matching TRBD1. This CDR3 comprises 16 residues. CDR1 is SGDLS, CDR2 YYNGEE, per germline. Unmatched junction bases numbered 9, after V lost 0 bases and J lost 3 bases. The CDR3 bases are TGTGCCAGCAGCGTAGGATCACAGGGGTACTACTACGAGCAGTACTTC. Protein sequence: CASSVGSQGYYYEQYF.

The V gene is TRBV27, the J gene TRBJ1-2; D gene uncertain. The CDR3 is made up of 11 amino acids. V was pared by 9 bases and J by 5 bases, with 10 bases between. Germline V CDR1 and CDR2: MNHEY, SMNVEV (reference sequence). The CDR3 DNA is TGTGCCAGTGTCGGGCAGTATGGCTACACCTTC. It specifies CASVGQYGYTF.

V usage is TRBV9 and J usage is TRBJ1-2; D is possibly TRBD1 (6 bases). Looked up from germline, CDR1 is SGDLS and CDR2 is YYNGEE. The CDR3 is made up of 14 amino acids. The V end was cut by 4 bases, the J end by 2 bases, with 12 bases between. The CDR3 sequence is CASSPFQGNYGYTF. The CDR3 nucleotides are TGTGCCAGCAGCCCATTCCAGGGGAACTATGGCTACACCTTC.

The chain uses TRBV27 and TRBJ1-3; D remains unclear. The CDR3 length is 15 residues. Trimming stripped 6 bases from V and 0 bases from J, with 12 bases between. CDR1 MNHEY and CDR2 SMNVEV come from the germline V gene (reference sequence). CDR3 bases: TGTGCCAGCAGCGCTGTTCCCTTCTCTGGAAACACCATATATTTT. Translated: CASSAVPFSGNTIYF.

The chain joins TRBV29-1 to TRBJ1-1; TRBD1 is a possible D gene (6 bases). The CDR3 totals 13 residues. Germline V gene lookup returns CDR1 SQVTM and CDR2 ANQGSEA. V dropped 7 bases and J dropped 3 bases, with 15 bases sitting between them. In DNA, the CDR3 is TGCAGCGGATGGGGGGGCGGACACACTGAAGCTTTCTTT. Translation gives CSGWGGGHTEAFF.

This chain connects TRBV11-1 to TRBJ2-5, with 9 bases lining up with TRBD1. The V segment lost 1 base and the J segment 2 bases; nucleotides outside the gene matches: 2. Germline V gene sequence: CDR1 SGHAT, CDR2 FQDESV (reference sequence). The CDR3 totals 15 residues. The CDR3 DNA reads as TGTGCCAGCAGCTTAGTGACAGGGGGACAAGAGACCCAGTACTTC. This translates into CASSLVTGGQETQYF.

The V call is TRBV11-2, the J call TRBJ2-1; 7 bases match TRBD1. V lost 2 bases and J lost 7; bases outside the gene matches: 8. Germline V CDR1 and CDR2: SGHAT, FQNNGV. The CDR3 runs to 15 residues. The CDR3 DNA reads TGTGCCAGCAGCTTATCCAGGGGGATAAAAAATGAGCAGTTCTTC. Translated: CASSLSRGIKNEQFF.

This chain links TRBV5-8 with TRBJ2-5, with TRBD2 matching over 7 bases. The V gene's germline CDR1 is SGHTS and CDR2 YDEGEE. V dropped 3 bases and J dropped 5; count of bases not matched to a gene: 7. The CDR3 runs 14 residues. The CDR3 here is CASSSGRVGETQYF. As DNA, the CDR3 is TGTGCCAGCAGCTCGGGGAGGGTAGGGGAGACCCAGTACTTC.

This clone was seen once. The chain recombines TRBV7-8 with TRBJ1-3; a possible D gene is TRBD1 (5 bases). Germline V gene sequence: CDR1 SGHVS, CDR2 FQNEAQ. This CDR3 contains 16 residues. Trimming stripped 1 base from V and 0 bases from J, with 10 bases between. CDR3 sequence: CASSLERGLSGNTIYF. DNA of the CDR3: TGTGCCAGCAGCTTAGAGAGGGGACTCTCTGGAAACACCATATATTTT.

This rearrangement joins TRBV4-1 to TRBJ2-7, with D hard to call. CDR1 MGHRA and CDR2 YSYEKL come from the germline V gene. This CDR3 is 15 amino acids long. Trimming pared 1 base from V and 3 bases from J, leaving 13 bases between. CDR3 protein: CASSQGPASGYEQYF. CDR3 in DNA: TGCGCCAGCAGCCAAGGTCCGGCTTCCGGCTACGAGCAGTACTTC.

The J gene is TRBJ1-3, the V gene TRBV10-3; 8 nucleotides match TRBD1. The germline V gene encodes CDR1 ENHRY and CDR2 SYGVKD. The junction had 4 bases not matched to a gene; V was cut back by 6 bases and J by 3 bases. The CDR3 extends over 14 amino acids. CDR3 protein: CAIRGTGYGNTIYF. In nucleotides, the CDR3 is TGTGCCATCAGGGGGACAGGTTATGGAAACACCATATATTTT.

This clone came up once. The CDR3 spells CASSLPHTYEQYF. The CDR3 DNA follows: TGTGCCAGCAGCCTCCCCCACACCTACGAGCAGTACTTC. The rearrangement links TRBV7-9 to TRBJ2-7; D is uncertain. V gave up 5 bases and J gave up 2 bases, with 10 bases separating them. The germline CDR1 and CDR2 sequences are SEHNR and FQNEAQ (reference sequence). The CDR3 covers 13 residues.